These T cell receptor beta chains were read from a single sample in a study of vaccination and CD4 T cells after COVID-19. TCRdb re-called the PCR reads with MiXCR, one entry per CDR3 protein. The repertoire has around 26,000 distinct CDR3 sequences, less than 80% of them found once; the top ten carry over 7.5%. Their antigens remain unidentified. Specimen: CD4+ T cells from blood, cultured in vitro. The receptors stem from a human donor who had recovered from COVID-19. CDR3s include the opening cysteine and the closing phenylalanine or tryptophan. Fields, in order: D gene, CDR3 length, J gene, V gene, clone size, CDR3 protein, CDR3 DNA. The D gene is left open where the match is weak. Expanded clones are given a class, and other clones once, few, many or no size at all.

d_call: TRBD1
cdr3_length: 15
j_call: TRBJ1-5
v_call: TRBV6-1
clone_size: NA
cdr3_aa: CASTQVRQGGQPQHF
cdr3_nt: TGTGCCAGCACCCAAGTGCGACAGGGCGGTCAGCCCCAGCATTTT

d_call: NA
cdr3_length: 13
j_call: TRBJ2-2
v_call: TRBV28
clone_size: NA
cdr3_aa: CASIHGNTGELFF
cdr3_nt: TGTGCCAGCATACACGGGAACACCGGGGAGCTGTTTTTT

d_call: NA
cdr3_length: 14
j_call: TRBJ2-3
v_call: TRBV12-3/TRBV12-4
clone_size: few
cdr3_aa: CANSRVGFGDTQYF
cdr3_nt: TGTGCCAACAGCAGGGTGGGGTTTGGGGATACGCAGTATTTT

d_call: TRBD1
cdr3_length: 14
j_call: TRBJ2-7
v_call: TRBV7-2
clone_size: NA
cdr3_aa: CASRPGTVIYEQYF
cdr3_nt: TGTGCCAGCAGACCCGGGACAGTAATATACGAGCAGTACTTC

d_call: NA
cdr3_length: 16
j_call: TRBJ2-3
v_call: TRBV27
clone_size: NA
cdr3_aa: CASSFGGGGHTDTQYF
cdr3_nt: TGTGCCAGCAGTTTCGGGGGTGGGGGGCACACAGATACGCAGTATTTT

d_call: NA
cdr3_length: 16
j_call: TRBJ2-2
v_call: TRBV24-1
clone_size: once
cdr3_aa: CATSGPDWENTGELFF
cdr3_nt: TGTGCCACCAGTGGCCCTGACTGGGAGAACACCGGGGAGCTGTTTTTT

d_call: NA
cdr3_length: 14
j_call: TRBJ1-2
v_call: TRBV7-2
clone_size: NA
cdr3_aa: CASSPDSVTYGYTF
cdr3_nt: TGTGCCAGCAGCCCGGACAGCGTTACTTATGGCTACACCTTC

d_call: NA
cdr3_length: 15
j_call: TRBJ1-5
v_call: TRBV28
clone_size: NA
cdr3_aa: CASRSGVSGNQPQHF
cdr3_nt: TGTGCCAGCAGGTCGGGGGTTTCGGGCAATCAGCCCCAGCATTTT

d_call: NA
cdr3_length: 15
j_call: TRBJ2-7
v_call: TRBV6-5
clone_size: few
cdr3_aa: CASSFPSSSNYEQYF
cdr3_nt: TGTGCCAGCAGTTTCCCTTCCAGTTCCAACTACGAGCAGTACTTC

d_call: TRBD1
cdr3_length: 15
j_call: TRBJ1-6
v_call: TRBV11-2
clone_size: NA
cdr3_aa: CASSRDRSYNSPLHF
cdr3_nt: TGTGCCAGCAGCCGGGACAGGTCATATAATTCACCCCTCCACTTT

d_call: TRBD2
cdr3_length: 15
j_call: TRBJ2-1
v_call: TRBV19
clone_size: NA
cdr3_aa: CASTWDYRSYNEQFF
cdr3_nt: TGTGCCAGTACCTGGGACTACCGCTCCTACAATGAGCAGTTCTTC

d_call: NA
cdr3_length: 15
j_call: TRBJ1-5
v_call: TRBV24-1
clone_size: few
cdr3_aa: CATSETTRSNQPQHF
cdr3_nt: TGTGCCACCAGTGAGACGACTAGAAGCAATCAGCCCCAGCATTTT

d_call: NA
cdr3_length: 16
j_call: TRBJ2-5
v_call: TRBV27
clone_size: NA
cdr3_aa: CASSLYPRAPRETQYF
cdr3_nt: TGTGCCAGCAGCCTATACCCCAGGGCACCACGGGAGACCCAGTACTTC

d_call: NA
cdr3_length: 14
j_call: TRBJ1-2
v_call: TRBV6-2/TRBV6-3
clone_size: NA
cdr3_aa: CASSSLRQEDGYTF
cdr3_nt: TGTGCCAGCAGTTCTCTTAGACAGGAAGATGGCTACACCTTC

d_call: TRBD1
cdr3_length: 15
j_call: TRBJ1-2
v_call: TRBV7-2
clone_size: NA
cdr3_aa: CASSSWGQGPLGYTF
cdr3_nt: TGTGCCAGCAGCTCATGGGGACAGGGCCCCTTGGGCTACACCTTC

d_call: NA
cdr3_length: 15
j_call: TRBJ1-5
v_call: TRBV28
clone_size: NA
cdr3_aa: CASSFPRATNQPQHF
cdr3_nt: TGTGCCAGCAGTTTCCCCAGGGCAACGAATCAGCCCCAGCATTTT

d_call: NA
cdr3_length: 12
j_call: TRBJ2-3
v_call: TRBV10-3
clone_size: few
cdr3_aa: CAIGRDGDTQYF
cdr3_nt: TGTGCCATCGGAAGAGACGGAGATACGCAGTATTTT

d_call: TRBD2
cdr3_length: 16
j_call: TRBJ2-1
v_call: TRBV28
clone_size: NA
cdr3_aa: CASSSPGAGLYNEQFF
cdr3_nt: TGTGCCAGCAGTAGCCCGGGAGCGGGGCTCTACAATGAGCAGTTCTTC

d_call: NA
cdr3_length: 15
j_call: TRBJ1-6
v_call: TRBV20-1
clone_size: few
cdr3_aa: CSARARTDDNSPLHF
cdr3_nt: TGCAGTGCTAGAGCTCGGACAGACGATAATTCACCCCTCCACTTT

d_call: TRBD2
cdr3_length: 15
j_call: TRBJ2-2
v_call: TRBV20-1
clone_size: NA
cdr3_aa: CSARLAGVVTGELFF
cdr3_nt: TGCAGTGCAAGGTTGGCGGGAGTTGTTACCGGGGAGCTGTTTTTT

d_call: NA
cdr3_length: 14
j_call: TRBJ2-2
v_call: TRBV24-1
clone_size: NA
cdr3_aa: CATSEGKLTGELFF
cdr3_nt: TGTGCCACCAGTGAGGGGAAGTTAACCGGGGAGCTGTTTTTT

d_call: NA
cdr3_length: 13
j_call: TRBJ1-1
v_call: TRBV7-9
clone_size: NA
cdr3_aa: CASSYSQNTEAFF
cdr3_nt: TGTGCCAGCAGCTACTCTCAGAACACTGAAGCTTTCTTT

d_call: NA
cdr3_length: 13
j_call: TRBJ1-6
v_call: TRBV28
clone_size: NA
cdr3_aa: CASGTASNSPLHF
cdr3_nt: TGTGCCAGCGGTACAGCAAGTAATTCACCCCTCCACTTT

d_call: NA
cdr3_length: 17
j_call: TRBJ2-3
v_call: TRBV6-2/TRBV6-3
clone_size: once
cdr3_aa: CASNDDLGGVRGDTQYF
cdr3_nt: TGTGCCAGCAACGACGACTTGGGCGGTGTCCGAGGAGATACGCAGTATTTT

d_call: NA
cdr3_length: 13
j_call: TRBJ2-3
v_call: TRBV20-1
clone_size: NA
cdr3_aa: CSASRTVRDTQYF
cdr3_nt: TGCAGTGCTAGCCGCACGGTCAGAGATACGCAGTATTTT

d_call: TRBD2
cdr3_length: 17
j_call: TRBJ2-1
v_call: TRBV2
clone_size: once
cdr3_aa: CASSGSRWREDYNEQFF
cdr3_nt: TGTGCCAGCAGCGGGTCCCGATGGCGGGAGGACTACAATGAGCAGTTCTTC

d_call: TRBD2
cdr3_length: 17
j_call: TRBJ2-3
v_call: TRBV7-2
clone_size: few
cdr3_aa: CASSSPRTSGSGDTQYF
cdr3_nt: TGTGCCAGCAGCTCTCCGAGGACTAGCGGGAGTGGTGATACGCAGTATTTT

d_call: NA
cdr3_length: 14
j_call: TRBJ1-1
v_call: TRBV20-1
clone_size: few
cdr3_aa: CSAKTGSMNTEAFF
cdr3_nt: TGCAGTGCTAAAACAGGGTCCATGAACACTGAAGCTTTCTTT

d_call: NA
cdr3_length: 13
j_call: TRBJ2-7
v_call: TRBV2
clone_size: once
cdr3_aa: CASSEIASYEQYF
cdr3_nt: TGTGCCAGCAGTGAAATTGCTTCCTACGAGCAGTACTTC

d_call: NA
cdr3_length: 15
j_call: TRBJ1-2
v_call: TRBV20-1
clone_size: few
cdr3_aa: CSARITRGLNYGYTF
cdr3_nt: TGCAGTGCTAGGATTACTAGGGGCCTCAACTATGGCTACACCTTC

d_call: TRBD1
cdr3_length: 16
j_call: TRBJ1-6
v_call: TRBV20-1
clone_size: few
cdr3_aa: CSARDPGAGGNSPLHF
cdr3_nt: TGCAGTGCTAGAGACCCAGGGGCAGGGGGGAATTCACCCCTCCACTTT

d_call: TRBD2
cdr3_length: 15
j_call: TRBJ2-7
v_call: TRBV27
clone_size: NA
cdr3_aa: CASSTRAGPSYEQYF
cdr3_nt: TGTGCCAGCAGTACCCGAGCGGGGCCGTCCTACGAGCAGTACTTC

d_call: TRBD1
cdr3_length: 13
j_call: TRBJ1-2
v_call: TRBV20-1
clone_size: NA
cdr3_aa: CSASRDRGTGYTF
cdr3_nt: TGCAGTGCTAGTAGGGACAGGGGGACTGGCTACACCTTC

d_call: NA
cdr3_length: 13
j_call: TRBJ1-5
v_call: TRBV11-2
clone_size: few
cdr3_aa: CASSSPREQPQHF
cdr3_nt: TGTGCCAGCAGCTCCCCCCGGGAACAGCCCCAGCATTTT

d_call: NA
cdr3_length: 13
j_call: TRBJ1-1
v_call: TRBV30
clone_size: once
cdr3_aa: CAWSSTQNTEAFF
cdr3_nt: TGTGCCTGGAGTTCCACCCAGAACACTGAAGCTTTCTTT

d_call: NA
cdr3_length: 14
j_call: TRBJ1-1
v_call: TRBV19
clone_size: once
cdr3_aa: CASSLRMMNTEAFF
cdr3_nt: TGTGCCAGTAGTCTACGGATGATGAACACTGAAGCTTTCTTT

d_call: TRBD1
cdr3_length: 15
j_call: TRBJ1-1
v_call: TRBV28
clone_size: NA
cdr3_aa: CASSPGTAASPEAFF
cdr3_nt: TGTGCCAGCAGTCCCGGGACAGCCGCATCTCCTGAAGCTTTCTTT

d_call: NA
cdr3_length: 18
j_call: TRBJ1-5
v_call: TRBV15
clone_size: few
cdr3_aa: CATSRGVGRAGGNQPQHF
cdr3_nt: TGTGCCACCAGCAGAGGAGTGGGCAGGGCTGGCGGCAATCAGCCCCAGCATTTT

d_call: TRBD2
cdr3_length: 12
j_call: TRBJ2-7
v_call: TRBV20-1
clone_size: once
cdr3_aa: CSAPRTSHEQYF
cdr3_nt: TGCAGTGCTCCCCGGACTAGTCACGAGCAGTACTTC

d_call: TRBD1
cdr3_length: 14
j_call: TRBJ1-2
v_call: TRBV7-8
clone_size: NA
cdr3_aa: CASSQNRGRVGYTF
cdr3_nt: TGTGCCAGCAGCCAGAACAGGGGGCGTGTGGGCTACACCTTC

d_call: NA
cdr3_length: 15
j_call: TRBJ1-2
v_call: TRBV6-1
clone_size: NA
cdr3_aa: CASEGRGDPNYGYTF
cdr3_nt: TGTGCCAGCGAGGGCAGGGGCGACCCTAACTATGGCTACACCTTC

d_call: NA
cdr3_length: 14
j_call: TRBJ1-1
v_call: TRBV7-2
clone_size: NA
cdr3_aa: CASSSSPLSTEAFF
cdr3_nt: TGTGCCAGCAGCTCGTCCCCACTAAGCACTGAAGCTTTCTTT

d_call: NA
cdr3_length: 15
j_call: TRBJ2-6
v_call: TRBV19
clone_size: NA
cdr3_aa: CASRSDSSGANVLTF
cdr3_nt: TGTGCCAGTAGATCCGACAGCTCTGGGGCCAACGTCCTGACTTTC

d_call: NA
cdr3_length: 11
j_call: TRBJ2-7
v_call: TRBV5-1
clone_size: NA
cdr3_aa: CASSFGAEQYF
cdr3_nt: TGCGCCAGCAGCTTTGGGGCCGAGCAGTACTTC

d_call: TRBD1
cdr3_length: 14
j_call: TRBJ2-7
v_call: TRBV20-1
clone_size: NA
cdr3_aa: CSARATGVLYEQYF
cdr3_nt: TGCAGTGCTAGAGCGACAGGGGTACTCTACGAGCAGTACTTC

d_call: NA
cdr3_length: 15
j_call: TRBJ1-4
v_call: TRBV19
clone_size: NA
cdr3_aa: CASSIDARGFEKLFF
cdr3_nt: TGTGCCAGTAGTATAGATGCCCGGGGATTTGAAAAACTGTTTTTT

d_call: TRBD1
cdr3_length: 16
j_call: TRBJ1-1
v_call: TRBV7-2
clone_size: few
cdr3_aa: CASSSPGQEMNTEAFF
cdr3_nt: TGTGCCAGCAGCTCCCCGGGACAGGAAATGAACACTGAAGCTTTCTTT

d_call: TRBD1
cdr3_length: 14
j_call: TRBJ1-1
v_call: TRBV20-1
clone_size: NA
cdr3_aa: CSALGGGVNTEAFF
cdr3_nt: TGCAGTGCCCTAGGGGGCGGGGTGAACACTGAAGCTTTCTTT

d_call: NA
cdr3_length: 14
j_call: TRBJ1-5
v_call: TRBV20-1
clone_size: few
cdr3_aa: CSAYTGTPGQPQHF
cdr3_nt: TGCAGTGCTTATACCGGGACACCGGGACAGCCCCAGCATTTT

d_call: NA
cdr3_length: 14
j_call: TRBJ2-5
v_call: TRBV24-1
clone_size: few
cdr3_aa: CATKPGKAGGTQYF
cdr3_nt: TGTGCCACTAAACCGGGGAAAGCCGGGGGGACCCAGTACTTC

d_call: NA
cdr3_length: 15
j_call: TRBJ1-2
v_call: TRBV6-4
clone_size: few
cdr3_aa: CASRGTSGGHYGYTF
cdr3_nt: TGTGCCAGCAGGGGGACATCGGGAGGTCACTATGGCTACACCTTC

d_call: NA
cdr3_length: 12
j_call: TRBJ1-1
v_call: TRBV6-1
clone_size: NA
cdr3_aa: CASSPGRVGAFF
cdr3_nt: TGTGCCAGCAGCCCCGGGAGGGTAGGTGCTTTCTTT

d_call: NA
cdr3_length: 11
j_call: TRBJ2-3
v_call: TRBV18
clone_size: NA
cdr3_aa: CASSGLDTQYF
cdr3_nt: TGTGCCAGCTCCGGACTGGATACGCAGTATTTT

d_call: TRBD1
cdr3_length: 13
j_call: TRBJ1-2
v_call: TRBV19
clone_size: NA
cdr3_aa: CASSILTGDDYTF
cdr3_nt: TGTGCCAGTAGTATCTTGACAGGGGATGACTACACCTTC

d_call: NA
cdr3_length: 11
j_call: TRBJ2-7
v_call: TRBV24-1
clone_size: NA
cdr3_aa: CATSDLYEQYF
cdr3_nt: TGTGCCACCAGTGACCTCTACGAGCAGTACTTC

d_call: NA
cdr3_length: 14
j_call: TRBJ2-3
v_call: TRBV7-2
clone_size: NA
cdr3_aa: CASSLGVSLNTQYF
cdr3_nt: TGTGCCAGCAGCTTAGGTGTATCTCTTAATACGCAGTATTTT

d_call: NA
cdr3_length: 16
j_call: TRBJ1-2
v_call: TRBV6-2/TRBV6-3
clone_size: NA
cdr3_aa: CASSYRGQKANYGYTF
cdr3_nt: TGTGCCAGCAGTTACCGGGGGCAGAAGGCGAACTATGGCTACACCTTC